The clone carrying this T cell receptor (beta chain) was picked up one time. The table came from immunoSEQ multiplex PCR; TCRdb's copy has only in-frame clones and leaves some out. The data show 150,000 or so clones, approximately 94% seen once. These data are taken from a study of control samples from healthy donors and cancer patients. The length of the CDR3 is 15 residues. Trimming cost V 3 bases and J 1 base, with 13 bases left between them. Germline V gives CDR1 SGHNT, CDR2 YYREEE (reference sequence). Input material: blood. The sequence was collected from a man aged 18 to 30 in good health. The chain couples TRBV5-4 to TRBJ1-1, with a weak D call TRBD1 (5 bases). The CDR3 DNA follows: TGTGCCAGCAGCTCCCAACCCGACAGGAACACTGAAGCTTTCTTT. It specifies CASSSQPDRNTEAFF.